This T cell receptor (beta chain) was obtained from a study of blood T cells in healthy people across ages. Looking at the study overall: Template switching caught about one barcoded beta molecule for each two T cells. Notes on the study in general: CMV infection status of these donors was not known. Observed TCR beta diversity per million T cells went down as age went up. This fall followed a roughly linear course with age.

There were at least 5.5 micrograms of total RNA extracted from every sample. CDR1 SEHNR and CDR2 FQNEAQ come from the germline V gene (reference sequence). V was shortened by 2 bases and J by 8 bases, with 12 bases between the two germline ends. The CDR3 is 13 residues long. In the case of this clonotype: No antigen is known for it.

For the second PCR, which ran for roughly 6 to 12 cycles, a sample-barcoded 5' primer and a J-beta primer mix were used. TCRdb redid the calling of the 5' RACE reads with MiXCR, one entry per CDR3 protein. The sample yields roughly 830,000 distinct CDR3 sequences, 55% to 65% seen once. The rearrangement uses TRBV7-9 and TRBJ1-2; the D is unclear. This clonotype was obtained from a man aged 30 to 45 in good health. What was sequenced was blood. CDR3 bases: TGTGCCAGCAGCTTACGTTTTAGGGAGGGCTACACCTTC. This sequence encodes CASSLRFREGYTF. The entire variable domain, with the rest obtained from reference TRBV7-9 and TRBJ1-2, is as follows: DTGVSQNPRHKITKRGQNVTFRCDPISEHNRLYWYRQTLGQGPEFLTYFQNEAQLEKSRLLSDRFSAERPKGSFSTLEIQRTEQGDSAMYLCASSLRFREGYTFGSGTRLTVV.